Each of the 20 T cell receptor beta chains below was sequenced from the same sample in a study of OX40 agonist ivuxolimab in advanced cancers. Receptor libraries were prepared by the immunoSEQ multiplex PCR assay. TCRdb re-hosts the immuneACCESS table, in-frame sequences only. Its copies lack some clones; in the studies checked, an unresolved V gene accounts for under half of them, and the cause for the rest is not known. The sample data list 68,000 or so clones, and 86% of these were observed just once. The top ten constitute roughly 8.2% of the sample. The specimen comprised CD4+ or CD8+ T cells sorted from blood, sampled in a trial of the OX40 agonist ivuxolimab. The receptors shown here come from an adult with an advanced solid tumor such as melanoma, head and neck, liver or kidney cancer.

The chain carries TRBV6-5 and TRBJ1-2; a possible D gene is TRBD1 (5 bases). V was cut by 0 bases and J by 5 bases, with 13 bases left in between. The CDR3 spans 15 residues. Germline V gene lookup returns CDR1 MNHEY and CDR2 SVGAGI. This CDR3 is CASSYSDRDWYGYTF. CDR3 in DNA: TGTGCCAGCAGTTACTCCGATCGGGACTGGTATGGCTACACCTTC.

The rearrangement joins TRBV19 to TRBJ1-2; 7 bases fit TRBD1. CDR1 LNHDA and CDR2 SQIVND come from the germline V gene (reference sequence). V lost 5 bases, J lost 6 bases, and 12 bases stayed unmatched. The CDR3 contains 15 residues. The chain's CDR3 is CASSLGETGRNGYTF. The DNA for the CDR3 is TGTGCCAGTAGTTTGGGGGAGACAGGGAGAAATGGCTACACCTTC.

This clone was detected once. CDR3 DNA sequence: TGTGCCAGTAGAGTACGGGGACAGGGATCCACCGGGGAGCTGTTTTTT. It translates to CASRVRGQGSTGELFF. This chain links TRBV19 with TRBJ2-2; 9 bases are a match to TRBD1. Trimming removed 6 bases from V and 4 bases from J; junction bases left unmatched: 9. CDR3 length: 16 amino acids. Germline V gives CDR1 LNHDA, CDR2 SQIVND (reference sequence).

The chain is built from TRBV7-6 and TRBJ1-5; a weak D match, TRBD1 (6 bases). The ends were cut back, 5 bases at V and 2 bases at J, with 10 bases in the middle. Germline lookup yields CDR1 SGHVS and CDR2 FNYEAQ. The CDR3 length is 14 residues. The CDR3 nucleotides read TGTGCCAGCAGCAGGGGGGAAGGCAATCAGCCCCAGCATTTT. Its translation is CASSRGEGNQPQHF. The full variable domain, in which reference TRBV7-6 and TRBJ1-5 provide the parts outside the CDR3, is GAGVSQSPRYKVTKRGQDVALRCDPISGHVSLYWYRQALGQGPEFLTYFNYEAQQDKSGLPNDRFSAERPEGSISTLTIQRTEQRDSAMYRCASSRGEGNQPQHFGDGTRLSIL.

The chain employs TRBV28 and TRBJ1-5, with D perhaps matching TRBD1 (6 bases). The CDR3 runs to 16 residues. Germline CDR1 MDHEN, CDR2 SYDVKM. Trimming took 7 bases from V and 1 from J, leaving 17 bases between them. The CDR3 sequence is CASTRGGGESNQPQHF. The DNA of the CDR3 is TGTGCCAGCACCCGAGGGGGAGGGGAGAGCAATCAGCCCCAGCATTTT.

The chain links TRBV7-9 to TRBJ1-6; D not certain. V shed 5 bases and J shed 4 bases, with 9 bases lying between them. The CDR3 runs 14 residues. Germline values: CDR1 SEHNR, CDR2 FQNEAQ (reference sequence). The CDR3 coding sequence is TGTGCCAGCAGCCGCGAGGAGTATAATTCACCCCTCCACTTT. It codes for CASSREEYNSPLHF. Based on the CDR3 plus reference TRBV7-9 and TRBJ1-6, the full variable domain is DTGVSQNPRHKITKRGQNVTFRCDPISEHNRLYWYRQTLGQGPEFLTYFQNEAQLEKSRLLSDRFSAERPKGSFSTLEIQRTEQGDSAMYLCASSREEYNSPLHFGNGTRLTVT.

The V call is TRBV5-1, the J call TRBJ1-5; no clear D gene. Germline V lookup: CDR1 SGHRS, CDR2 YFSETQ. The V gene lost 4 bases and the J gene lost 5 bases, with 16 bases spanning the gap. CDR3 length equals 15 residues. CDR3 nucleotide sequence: TGCGCCAGCAGCCCAGCCCCGGGTGGGGATCAGCCCCAGCATTTT. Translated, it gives CASSPAPGGDQPQHF.

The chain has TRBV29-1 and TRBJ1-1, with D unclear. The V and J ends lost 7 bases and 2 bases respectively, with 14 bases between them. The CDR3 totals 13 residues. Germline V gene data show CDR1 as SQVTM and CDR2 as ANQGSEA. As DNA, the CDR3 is TGCAGCGCCGTCCGGGTGGCAAACACTGAAGCTTTCTTT. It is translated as CSAVRVANTEAFF.

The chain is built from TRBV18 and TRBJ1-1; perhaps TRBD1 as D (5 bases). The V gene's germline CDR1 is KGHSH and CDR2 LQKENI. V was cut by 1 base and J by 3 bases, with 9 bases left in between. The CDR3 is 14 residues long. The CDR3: CASSPRARDTEAFF. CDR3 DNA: TGTGCCAGCTCACCACGTGCCAGGGACACTGAAGCTTTCTTT.

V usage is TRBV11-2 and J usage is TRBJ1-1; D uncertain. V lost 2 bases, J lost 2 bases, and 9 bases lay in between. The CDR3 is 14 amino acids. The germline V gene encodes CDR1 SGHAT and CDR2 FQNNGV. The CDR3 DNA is TGTGCCAGCAGCTTACCCCTGTATAACACTGAAGCTTTCTTT. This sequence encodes CASSLPLYNTEAFF. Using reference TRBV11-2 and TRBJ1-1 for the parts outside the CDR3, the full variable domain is EAGVAQSPRYKIIEKRQSVAFWCNPISGHATLYWYQQILGQGPKLLIQFQNNGVVDDSQLPKDRFSAERLKGVDSTLKIQPAKLEDSAVYLCASSLPLYNTEAFFGQGTRLTVV.

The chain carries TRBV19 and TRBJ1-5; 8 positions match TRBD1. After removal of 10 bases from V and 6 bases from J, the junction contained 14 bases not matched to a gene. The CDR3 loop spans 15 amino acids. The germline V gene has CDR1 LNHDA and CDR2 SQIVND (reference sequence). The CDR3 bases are TGTGCCACATACCCCGGGACAGGCATGATTCAGCCCCAGCATTTT. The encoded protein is CATYPGTGMIQPQHF.

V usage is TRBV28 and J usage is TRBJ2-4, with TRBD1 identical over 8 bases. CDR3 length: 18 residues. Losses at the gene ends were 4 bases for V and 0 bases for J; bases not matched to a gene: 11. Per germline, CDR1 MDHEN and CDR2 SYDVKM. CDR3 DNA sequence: TGTGCCAGCAGTTCCCCCGGGACAGGACGGCGAGCCAAAAACATTCAGTACTTC. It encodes CASSSPGTGRRAKNIQYF.

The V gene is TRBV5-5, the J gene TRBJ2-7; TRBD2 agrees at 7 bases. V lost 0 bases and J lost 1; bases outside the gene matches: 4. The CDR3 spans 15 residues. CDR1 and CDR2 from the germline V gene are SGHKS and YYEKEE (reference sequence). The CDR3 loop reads CASSLAASGSYEQYF. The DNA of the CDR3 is TGTGCCAGCAGCTTGGCGGCTAGCGGTTCCTACGAGCAGTACTTC.

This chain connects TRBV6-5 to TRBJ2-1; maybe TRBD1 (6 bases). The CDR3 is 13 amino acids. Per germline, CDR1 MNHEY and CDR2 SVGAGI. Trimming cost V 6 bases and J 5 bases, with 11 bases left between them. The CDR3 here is CASRWDTNNEQFF. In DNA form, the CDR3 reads TGTGCCAGCAGGTGGGACACCAACAATGAGCAGTTCTTC.

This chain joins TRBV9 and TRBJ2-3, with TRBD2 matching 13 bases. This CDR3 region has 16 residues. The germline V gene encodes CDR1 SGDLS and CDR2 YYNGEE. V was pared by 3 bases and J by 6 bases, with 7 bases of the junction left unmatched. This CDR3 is CASSGGLAGFLDTQYF. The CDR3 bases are TGTGCCAGCAGCGGGGGACTAGCGGGGTTCTTGGATACGCAGTATTTT.

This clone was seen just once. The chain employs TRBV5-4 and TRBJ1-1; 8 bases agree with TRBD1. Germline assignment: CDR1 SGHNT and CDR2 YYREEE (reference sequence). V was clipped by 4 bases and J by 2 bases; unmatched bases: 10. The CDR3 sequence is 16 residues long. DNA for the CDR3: TGTGCCAGCAGCAAACCGACGGGACAGGTAAACACTGAAGCTTTCTTT. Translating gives CASSKPTGQVNTEAFF. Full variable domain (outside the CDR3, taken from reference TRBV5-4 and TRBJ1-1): ETGVTQSPTHLIKTRGQQVTLRCSSQSGHNTVSWYQQALGQGPQFIFQYYREEENGRGNFPPRFSGLQFPNYSSELNVNALELDDSALYLCASSKPTGQVNTEAFFGQGTRLTVV.

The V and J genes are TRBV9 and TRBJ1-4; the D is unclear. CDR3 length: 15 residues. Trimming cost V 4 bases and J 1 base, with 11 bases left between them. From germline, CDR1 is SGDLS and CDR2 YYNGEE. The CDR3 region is CASSRWSLTNEKLFF. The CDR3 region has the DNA TGTGCCAGCAGCCGCTGGTCCCTAACTAATGAAAAACTGTTTTTT.

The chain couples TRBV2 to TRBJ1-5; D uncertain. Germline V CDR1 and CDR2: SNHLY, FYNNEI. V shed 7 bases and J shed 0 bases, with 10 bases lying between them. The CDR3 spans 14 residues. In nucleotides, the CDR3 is TGTGCCAGCACCCAGTCCGTTAGCAATCAGCCCCAGCATTTT. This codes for CASTQSVSNQPQHF.

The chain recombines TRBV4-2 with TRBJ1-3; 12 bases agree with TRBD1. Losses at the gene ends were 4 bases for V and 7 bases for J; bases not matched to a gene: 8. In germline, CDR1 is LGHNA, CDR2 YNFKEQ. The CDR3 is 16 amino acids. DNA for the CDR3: TGTGCCAGCAGCCGAAATTCGGGACAGGGGGCGAACACCATATATTTT. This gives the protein CASSRNSGQGANTIYF.

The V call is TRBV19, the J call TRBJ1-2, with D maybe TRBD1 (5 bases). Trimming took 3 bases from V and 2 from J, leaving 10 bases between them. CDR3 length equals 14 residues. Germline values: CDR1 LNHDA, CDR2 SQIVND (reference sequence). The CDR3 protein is CASSITGSNYGYTF. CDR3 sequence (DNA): TGTGCCAGTAGTATTACAGGTTCCAACTATGGCTACACCTTC.